Each of the 9 T cell receptor beta chains below was sequenced from the same sample in a study of T cell responses to AZD1222 COVID-19 vaccine. TCRdb's table, derived via immunoSEQ multiplex PCR, lists solely in-frame clones and lacks some. The profile shows 90,000 to 100,000 clones, around 90% of them singletons. Specimen: peripheral blood, collected on day 0 of AZD1222 vaccination. These receptors originate from an adult in good health.

This clone showed up just once. The genes are TRBV4-3 and TRBJ1-2; D is undetermined. The CDR3 runs 15 residues. The V gene's germline CDR1 is LGHNA and CDR2 YSLEER. V was cut by 4 bases and J by 4 bases, with 16 bases left in between. CDR3 bases: TGCGCCAGCAGCCCAGAAGAGGGCGGGAGCTATGGCTACACCTTC. Residues: CASSPEEGGSYGYTF.

The CDR3 is CASSPGGWKNTEAFF. CDR3 DNA sequence: TGTGCCAGCAGCCCCGGGGGTTGGAAGAACACTGAAGCTTTCTTT. V gene TRBV7-2 combines with J gene TRBJ1-1, with D perhaps TRBD1 (5 bases). Germline CDR1 SGHTA, CDR2 FQGNSA. The V and J ends lost 5 bases and 1 base respectively, with 14 bases between them. CDR3 length: 15 residues.

The rearrangement links TRBV21-1 to TRBJ2-1. TRBV21-1 is a recognized pseudogene. The CDR3 is 20 residues long. The CDR3 nucleotides read TGTGCCAGCAGCAAAAAGCCCCTGCGGCAGGCAAGGAGTAAGGGTAATGAGCAGTTCTTC. Amino acids: CASSKKPLRQARSKGNEQFF.

Only one count was recorded for this clone. The rearrangement joins TRBV5-1 to TRBJ1-4, with 12 bases matching TRBD1. The length of the CDR3 is 15 residues. The V and J ends lost 3 bases and 6 bases, in that order; junction bases with no gene match: 3. From germline, CDR1 is SGHRS and CDR2 YFSETQ. CDR3 in DNA: TGCGCCAGCAGCTCGGGACAGGGGGCCTATGAAAAACTGTTTTTT. This gives the protein CASSSGQGAYEKLFF.

The rearrangement joins TRBV18 to TRBJ2-1, with 8 bases that match TRBD2. Germline values: CDR1 KGHSH, CDR2 LQKENI. The V segment lost 3 bases and the J segment 7 bases; nucleotides outside the gene matches: 11. This CDR3 spans 16 amino acids. In DNA, the CDR3 is TGTGCCAGCTCACCGTTTGGGACTAGTTTCAAAAATGAGCAGTTCTTC. Its protein is CASSPFGTSFKNEQFF. The full variable domain, with the rest looked up from reference TRBV18 and TRBJ2-1, is NAGVMQNPRHLVRRRGQEARLRCSPMKGHSHVYWYRQLPEEGLKFMVYLQKENIIDESGMPKERFSAEFPKEGPSILRIQQVVRGDSAAYFCASSPFGTSFKNEQFFGPGTRLTVL.

The chain employs TRBV4-3 and TRBJ1-1, with unresolved D. The ends were cut back, 1 base at V and 0 bases at J, with 6 bases in the middle. Per germline, CDR1 LGHNA and CDR2 YSLEER. The CDR3 is made up of 14 amino acids. The chain's CDR3 is CASSQGLMNTEAFF. The CDR3 DNA reads TGCGCCAGCAGCCAAGGCCTGATGAACACTGAAGCTTTCTTT.

This rearrangement joins TRBV7-9 to TRBJ2-3; D not resolved. Trimming pared 3 bases from V and 0 bases from J, leaving 4 bases between. The CDR3 is made up of 13 amino acids. CDR1 and CDR2 from the germline V gene are SEHNR and FQNEAQ (reference sequence). CDR3 nucleotides: TGTGCCAGCAGCTTCTCTAGCACAGATACGCAGTATTTT. Amino acid sequence: CASSFSSTDTQYF.

The chain joins TRBV18 to TRBJ2-3; tentatively, D is TRBD1 (6 bases). Germline CDR1 and CDR2: KGHSH and LQKENI. The CDR3 is made up of 15 amino acids. The V gene lost 0 bases and the J gene lost 6 bases, with 13 bases spanning the gap. CDR3 loop: CASSPPTGRRDTQYF. The CDR3 nucleotides are TGTGCCAGCTCACCACCTACAGGGCGACGGGATACGCAGTATTTT. Together with reference TRBV18 and TRBJ2-3, the CDR3 gives the full variable domain: NAGVMQNPRHLVRRRGQEARLRCSPMKGHSHVYWYRQLPEEGLKFMVYLQKENIIDESGMPKERFSAEFPKEGPSILRIQQVVRGDSAAYFCASSPPTGRRDTQYFGPGTRLTVL.

CDR3 in amino acids: CASSTRDSNSEAFF. For the CDR3, the DNA is TGTGCCAGCTCAACCCGGGACAGCAATTCAGAAGCTTTCTTT. The chain links TRBV18 to TRBJ1-1; 7 nucleotides line up with TRBD1. CDR3 size: 14 residues. V lost 5 bases, J lost 8 bases, and 11 bases stayed unmatched. Germline loops: CDR1 KGHSH, CDR2 LQKENI.